These 24 T cell receptor beta chains originate from one sample sequenced in a study of blood T cell repertoires in COVID-19 (TCRdb year 2020). Library preparation employed the immunoSEQ multiplex PCR assay. The table was pulled from immuneACCESS by TCRdb, which kept in-frame rearrangements only. Such tables lose some clones; where checked, under half of the loss comes from unresolved V genes, and the rest has no known cause. For this sample there are about 200,000 clones; approximately 80% appear just once. The ten largest clones take up 7.4% of the sample. The sequenced material came from PBMCs or T cells enriched from blood (not recorded which). The receptors here all came from a woman aged 35 to 49 with acute COVID-19.

The chain uses TRBV28 and TRBJ1-3, with TRBD1 identical over 8 bases. CDR1 is MDHEN, CDR2 SYDVKM, per germline. The ends lost 5 bases at V and 3 bases at J; junction bases unmatched: 15. The CDR3 has 18 residues. CDR3 protein: CASSVERGQAGFGNTIYF. CDR3 in DNA: TGTGCCAGCAGTGTGGAGAGGGGACAGGCAGGATTTGGAAACACCATATATTTT. Full variable domain (outside the CDR3, taken from reference TRBV28 and TRBJ1-3): DVKVTQSSRYLVKRTGEKVFLECVQDMDHENMFWYRQDPGLGLRLIYFSYDVKMKEKGDIPEGYSVSREKKERFSLILESASTNQTSMYLCASSVERGQAGFGNTIYFGEGSWLTVV.

The V gene is TRBV7-8, the J gene TRBJ1-1, with TRBD1 identical over 7 bases. CDR1 is SGHVS, CDR2 FQNEAQ, per germline. The length of the CDR3 is 13 residues. Trimming at V came to 5 bases and at J to 1 base, leaving 1 base not matched to a gene. As DNA, the CDR3 is TGTGCCAGCAGCGGGACAGCGAACACTGAAGCTTTCTTT. It encodes CASSGTANTEAFF.

The chain has TRBV4-3 and TRBJ2-5, with 13 positions matching TRBD2. The CDR3 length is 16 residues. Trimming at V came to 0 bases and at J to 4 bases, leaving 2 bases not matched to a gene. Germline V gives CDR1 LGHNA, CDR2 YSLEER. The CDR3 DNA sequence: TGCGCCAGCAGCCAAGACAGGACTAGCGGGAGAGAGACCCAGTACTTC. It translates to CASSQDRTSGRETQYF.

In this sample, this clone turned up a few times. The genes are TRBV7-2 and TRBJ2-7; 14 bases are a match to TRBD2. V was pared by 5 bases and J by 1 base, with 4 bases of the junction left unmatched. Looked up from germline, CDR1 is SGHTA and CDR2 is FQGNSA. CDR3 size: 16 residues. The CDR3 DNA reads TGTGCCAGCAGCCCCCGGACTAGCGGGAGGTCCTACGAGCAGTACTTC. This encodes CASSPRTSGRSYEQYF.

This chain connects TRBV11-2 to TRBJ1-2; perhaps TRBD1 as D (6 bases). Trimming stripped 2 bases from V and 6 bases from J, with 10 bases between. This CDR3 is built from 13 residues. Germline V gives CDR1 SGHAT, CDR2 FQNNGV. The CDR3 sequence is CASSLSGVHGYTF. In DNA, the CDR3 is TGTGCCAGCAGCTTATCAGGGGTGCATGGCTACACCTTC.

This sequence joins TRBV28 and TRBJ1-1; 8 bases fit TRBD1. Looked up from germline, CDR1 is MDHEN and CDR2 is SYDVKM. With V trimmed by 10 bases and J by 7 bases, 8 bases remained unmatched. The CDR3 contains 12 residues. CDR3 sequence (DNA): TGTGCCACCGAACGAGGGACAGGTGAAGCTTTCTTT. It translates to CATERGTGEAFF.

This clone was seen a handful of times. V gene TRBV6-2 or TRBV6-3 combines with J gene TRBJ1-1; D is undetermined. Per germline, CDR1 MNHEY and CDR2 SVGEGT. V was shortened by 0 bases and J by 7 bases, with 9 bases between the two germline ends. The CDR3 spans 13 residues. CDR3 DNA sequence: TGTGCCAGCAGTTACTCGAGGAGTAATGAAGCTTTCTTT. It specifies CASSYSRSNEAFF.

This clone was found a few times. The chain recombines TRBV19 with TRBJ2-2, with 10 bases that match TRBD2. Germline V gene sequence: CDR1 LNHDA, CDR2 SQIVND (reference sequence). CDR3 length: 17 residues. The J segment lost 5 bases and the V segment lost 3 bases, leaving 9 bases of the junction unmatched. The CDR3 DNA is TGTGCCAGTAGTATTTCTAGGCTAGCGGGGGAGACCGGGGAGCTGTTTTTT. Protein: CASSISRLAGETGELFF.

The chain employs TRBV29-1 and TRBJ1-2; 8 bases line up with TRBD1. This CDR3 comprises 13 residues. CDR1 SQVTM and CDR2 ANQGSEA come from the germline V gene. V lost 6 bases to trimming and J lost 3 bases; unmatched junction nucleotides: 6. DNA for the CDR3: TGCAGCGTCGGACAGGGAAGGGACTATGGCTACACCTTC. Its protein is CSVGQGRDYGYTF.

The V gene is TRBV7-8, the J gene TRBJ2-6; no reliable D call. CDR3 length: 14 amino acids. Germline V gene sequence: CDR1 SGHVS, CDR2 FQNEAQ. The germline V and J ends were trimmed by 1 base and 2 bases, with 3 bases remaining between them. CDR3 bases: TGTGCCAGCAGCTTAGTCGCTGGGGCCAACGTCCTGACTTTC. Translation gives CASSLVAGANVLTF.

This rearrangement joins TRBV28 to TRBJ1-5; D might be TRBD1 (5 bases). Trimming took 5 bases from V and 6 from J, leaving 11 bases between them. Germline V gene lookup returns CDR1 MDHEN and CDR2 SYDVKM. CDR3 size: 13 residues. CDR3 residues: CASSPGRGQPQHF. CDR3 nucleotides: TGTGCCAGCAGTCCGGGTAGGGGTCAGCCCCAGCATTTT.

This clone was detected only once. The J gene is TRBJ1-5, the V gene TRBV28, with TRBD1 identical over 7 bases. The CDR3 sequence is 13 residues long. Germline CDR1 reads MDHEN; CDR2 reads SYDVKM. CDR3 sequence reads: CAAGQGVTQPQHF. The CDR3 region has the DNA TGTGCTGCGGGCCAGGGGGTGACTCAGCCCCAGCATTTT. Together with reference TRBV28 and TRBJ1-5, the CDR3 gives the full variable domain: DVKVTQSSRYLVKRTGEKVFLECVQDMDHENMFWYRQDPGLGLRLIYFSYDVKMKEKGDIPEGYSVSREKKERFSLILESASTNQTSMYLCAAGQGVTQPQHFGDGTRLSIL.

This clone showed up just once. The chain couples TRBV19 to TRBJ1-2, with a possible D match to TRBD1 (5 bases). Trimming removed 1 base at V and 7 bases at J, with 22 bases between. The CDR3 has 17 residues. The germline V gene encodes CDR1 LNHDA and CDR2 SQIVND (reference sequence). The CDR3 region has the DNA TGTGCCAGTAGTATAGGGACATCATTTTCCACTTGGAGTGGCTACACCTTC. It codes for CASSIGTSFSTWSGYTF.

This clone was seen many times. The chain joins TRBV28 to TRBJ1-2, with D unresolved. Per the germline V gene, CDR1 is MDHEN and CDR2 is SYDVKM. The CDR3 is made up of 14 amino acids. V dropped 6 bases and J dropped 2 bases, with 13 bases sitting between them. CDR3 bases: TGTGCCAGCAGGCCCGCCGGGATGAACTATGGCTACACCTTC. This codes for CASRPAGMNYGYTF.

This clone was detected only a few times. The chain recombines TRBV7-2 with TRBJ1-5; D is ambiguous. The V gene's germline CDR1 is SGHTA and CDR2 FQGNSA. The CDR3 covers 14 residues. Trimming took 1 base from V and 1 from J, leaving 5 bases between them. Written as DNA, the CDR3 is TGTGCCAGCAGCTTAGAACAGAGCAATCAGCCCCAGCATTTT. It is translated as CASSLEQSNQPQHF.

The genes are TRBV6-1 and TRBJ2-7; TRBD1 might be the D (6 bases). Germline V gives CDR1 MNHNS, CDR2 SASEGT. V was shortened by 3 bases and J by 12 bases, with 18 bases between the two germline ends. This CDR3 region has 13 residues. CDR3: CASSEYRVADRYF. The CDR3 DNA follows: TGTGCCAGCAGTGAGTACAGGGTGGCAGATCGGTACTTC.

The CDR3 is CASSLTGHGQFF. The CDR3 nucleotides are TGTGCCAGCAGCTTGACAGGCCATGGGCAGTTCTTC. The V call is TRBV5-8, the J call TRBJ2-1; TRBD1 might be the D (5 bases). CDR1 is SGHTS and CDR2 is YDEGEE in the germline V gene. CDR3 length: 12 residues. The V and J ends lost 1 base and 12 bases respectively, with 11 bases between them.

V usage is TRBV7-2 and J usage is TRBJ2-2, with D possibly being TRBD2 (6 bases). With 6 bases removed from V and 1 base from J, the gap between germline ends came to 9 bases. Germline V gene data show CDR1 as SGHTA and CDR2 as FQGNSA. This CDR3 has 14 residues. The CDR3 is CASSSGRNTGELFF. Written as DNA, the CDR3 is TGTGCCAGCAGTAGCGGAAGGAACACCGGGGAGCTGTTTTTT.

This clone was counted only a few times. The CDR3 DNA reads as TGTGCCAGCAGATTGACAGGGGGCAGGGTGAACACTGAAGCTTTCTTT. This codes for CASRLTGGRVNTEAFF. J is TRBJ1-1 and V is TRBV7-3, with 10 bases fitting TRBD1. V gave up 6 bases and J gave up 0 bases; unmatched junction bases: 7. The CDR3 extends over 16 amino acids. CDR1 is SGHTA, CDR2 FQGTGA, per germline.

The chain recombines TRBV9 with TRBJ2-7; no reliable D call. This CDR3 contains 13 residues. Germline V lookup: CDR1 SGDLS, CDR2 YYNGEE. V lost 3 bases and J lost 7, with 14 bases in between. DNA of the CDR3: TGTGCCAGCAGCGCAGGCAGTTCGAGAGAGCAGTACTTC. Translation: CASSAGSSREQYF.

The V call is TRBV7-8, the J call TRBJ2-1; D unresolved. Looked up from germline, CDR1 is SGHVS and CDR2 is FQNEAQ. V lost 1 base to trimming and J lost 5 bases, with 6 bases between them. CDR3 length: 13 residues. CDR3 nucleotides: TGTGCCAGCAGCTTAGTTGAGAACAATGAGCAGTTCTTC. This encodes CASSLVENNEQFF.

In its sample, this clone was seen a few times. This chain connects TRBV6-5 to TRBJ2-1; 8 nucleotides align to TRBD2. V lost 6 bases and J lost 14; bases outside the gene matches: 18. Germline lookup yields CDR1 MNHEY and CDR2 SVGAGI. This CDR3 has 15 residues. The CDR3 reads CASRVSPGSGNTEFF. Written as DNA, the CDR3 is TGTGCCAGCAGGGTATCACCCGGTAGCGGGAACACGGAGTTCTTC.

J is TRBJ2-5 and V is TRBV24-1; 7 bases agree with TRBD1. CDR3 length: 16 residues. J gave up 6 bases and V 4 bases, and 13 bases lay outside the gene matches. CDR1 is KGHDR, CDR2 SFDVKD, per germline. Written as DNA, the CDR3 is TGTGCCACCAGTGACCCCGCGACAGGGAAGGAGAAGACCCAGTACTTC. As protein: CATSDPATGKEKTQYF.

The V and J genes are TRBV30 and TRBJ2-5, with 10 bases that match TRBD2. V gave up 3 bases and J gave up 5 bases; unmatched junction bases: 15. Germline loops: CDR1 GTSNPN, CDR2 SVGIG (reference sequence). The CDR3 extends over 17 amino acids. As DNA, the CDR3 is TGTGCCTGGAGCGAAACCCTCTTACTAGCGGGAACGGAGACCCAGTACTTC. It encodes CAWSETLLLAGTETQYF.